The TCR beta chain described here comes from a study of CD8 T cells in ankylosing spondylitis. This clonotype was observed a few times. Antigen unknown. Notes on the study in general: Significant enrichment of disease-linked clones was reported in matched ankylosing spondylitis synovial fluid. A CD8+ phenotype characterized the disease-linked clones, which were relatively rare in peripheral blood.

TCRdb passed the 5' RACE reads through MiXCR, listing each CDR3 protein once. The sample lists approximately 290,000 distinct CDR3 sequences, around 20% seen once, with around 3.2% in the top ten. The source material was blood, either unsorted or a sorted T cell fraction (not recorded which). The receptor comes from a female donor with ankylosing spondylitis or in good health (not recorded which).

The DNA for the CDR3 is TGCAGTGCTAGTTACGTCCAGGGTGATGGCTACACCTTC. It is translated as CSASYVQGDGYTF. J is TRBJ1-2 and V is TRBV20-1, with D possibly being TRBD1 (5 bases). The CDR3 covers 13 residues. In germline, CDR1 is DFQATT, CDR2 SNEGSKA (reference sequence). Trimming pared 3 bases from V and 6 bases from J, leaving 14 bases between.